These T cell receptor beta chains were read from a single sample in a study of blood T cell repertoires in COVID-19. Method: immunoSEQ multiplex PCR; TCRdb's copy keeps in-frame clones and lacks some. The repertoire holds 200,000 to 250,000 clones, with 85% to 90% as singletons. Sequenced material: PBMCs or T cells enriched from blood (not recorded which). The receptors derive from a woman aged 18-29 years in a cohort exposed to, infected with or recovered from COVID-19 (not recorded which). Both conserved end residues are part of each CDR3. D genes are given only for firm matches. Clone size is shown for a subset of rows, as once, few, many or a class of expanded clone.

J	size	D	V	CDR3	DNA
TRBJ2-7	-	-	TRBV5-6	CASSLDDRPYEQYF	TGTGCCAGCAGCTTGGACGACAGACCCTACGAGCAGTACTTC
TRBJ1-1	-	TRBD1	TRBV5-1	CASSPTTGAPGTEAFF	TGCGCCAGCAGCCCAACTACAGGGGCCCCGGGCACTGAAGCTTTCTTT
TRBJ1-2	-	-	TRBV10-3	CAISQGGSNYGYTF	TGTGCCATCAGTCAGGGTGGATCTAACTATGGCTACACCTTC
TRBJ1-1	-	TRBD1	TRBV6-2/TRBV6-3	CASSYATGGSEAFF	TGTGCCAGCAGTTACGCGACAGGGGGTTCTGAAGCTTTCTTT
TRBJ2-7	-	-	TRBV30	CAWSPDIFSYEQYF	TGTGCCTGGAGTCCGGACATTTTTTCCTACGAGCAGTACTTC
TRBJ2-7	-	TRBD2	TRBV19	CASSKKGLAGVYEQYF	TGTGCCAGTAGTAAAAAGGGACTAGCGGGAGTGTACGAGCAGTACTTC
TRBJ1-2	-	-	TRBV5-1	CASSLEGRGGYTF	TGCGCCAGCAGCTTGGAGGGGAGGGGTGGCTACACCTTC
TRBJ1-1	-	-	TRBV25-1	CASSGAPGAGNTEAFF	TGTGCCAGCAGTGGAGCCCCTGGGGCAGGGAACACTGAAGCTTTCTTT
TRBJ2-2	-	TRBD1	TRBV2	CAGYRDRDTGELFF	TGTGCCGGCTACCGGGACAGAGACACCGGGGAGCTGTTTTTT
TRBJ2-2	few	-	TRBV24-1	CATSDPTTNTGELFF	TGTGCCACCAGTGATCCTACTACGAACACCGGGGAGCTGTTTTTT